The present entry profiles one T cell receptor beta chain with its context. This record belongs to a study of shared clonotypes between healthy human individuals. Overall study context: Donor ages ranged 18 to 49 years: a couple of women, a few men.

Trimming shortened V by 6 bases and J by 3 bases, and 14 bases separated the two germline ends. The germline V gene has CDR1 MNHNY and CDR2 SVGAGI (reference sequence). This CDR3 is 14 amino acids long. Sequenced by immunoSEQ multiplex PCR; TCRdb stores in-frame clones only, minus some. This sample has roughly 760,000 clones, with around 67% found just once. The sequence was obtained from a woman younger than 45 in good health. The chain links TRBV6-6 to TRBJ1-2, with D possibly matching TRBD1 (6 bases). The material sequenced was memory CD4+ T cells sorted from blood. Subset meaning: CD45RA-negative fraction. For the CDR3, the DNA is TGTGCCAGCAGCCCTGAACAGGGTCACTATGGCTACACCTTC. It is translated as CASSPEQGHYGYTF.